Included here is one TCR beta chain sequence, with context. Its antigen is still unknown. This sample is part of a study of T cell responses to AZD1222 COVID-19 vaccine. The CDR3 has 16 residues. J gave up 2 bases and V 4 bases, and 5 bases lay outside the gene matches. CDR1 MNHNS and CDR2 SASEGT come from the germline V gene. Study-wide results and limits: No day 14 peak samples; only post-peak repertoires were characterized. Baseline seropositivity occurred in only a handful of AZD1222 recipients. Donors were mostly white British, more females; clonal diversity possibly underestimated. Across spike, vaccine-associated CD4 TCRs were found, dominant at 160-218 and 743-854.

Sequenced by immunoSEQ multiplex PCR; TCRdb stores in-frame clones only, minus some. The table lists some 140,000 clones, roughly nine tenths of them singletons. Specimen: peripheral blood, collected on day 0 of MenACWY control vaccination. The receptor was derived from an adult in good health. The chain is built from TRBV6-1 and TRBJ2-6; 7 bases are a match to TRBD1. CDR3 loop: CASSGWTGTGANVLTF. CDR3 DNA: TGTGCCAGCAGTGGTTGGACAGGTACTGGGGCCAACGTCCTGACTTTC.